These T cell receptor beta chains were read from a single sample in a study of long-term antiretroviral therapy in people with HIV. Here immunoSEQ multiplex PCR was the method, and the copy in TCRdb shows in-frame clones only, minus some. The top ten clones hold 4% to 5.5% of a sample with under 50,000 clones, roughly 86% of them seen once. Material: unsorted PBMCs, obtained 0.1 years before starting antiretroviral therapy. Source of these receptors: a woman aged 45 to 65 with HIV. Both conserved end residues are part of each CDR3. Fields, in order: clone size, D gene, J gene, V gene, CDR3 DNA, CDR3 protein. A D gene is named only where the DNA matches it firmly. Clone size is given for some rows only: seen once, a few or many times, or a class if the clone is expanded.

- | TRBD1 | TRBJ1-2 | TRBV30 | TGTGCCTGGAGTGTACATGAGGGGGCGCGTGGCTACACCTTC | CAWSVHEGARGYTF
- | - | TRBJ2-1 | TRBV6-1 | TGTGCCAGCAGACTTAGCTTGGACGGAGAGCAGTTCTTC | CASRLSLDGEQFF
- | TRBD2 | TRBJ2-1 | TRBV9 | TGTGCCAGCAGCGGAGCTACCCTAGCGGGGGGGTTATTCGATGAGCAGTTCTTC | CASSGATLAGGLFDEQFF
once | - | TRBJ2-1 | TRBV4-1 | TGCGCCAGCAGCCAAGATAGGGGGGGCTCCTACAATGAGCAGTTCTTC | CASSQDRGGSYNEQFF
- | - | TRBJ2-7 | TRBV6-1 | TGTGCCAGCAGTGAAATGGTCGGAACCTACGAGCAGTACTTC | CASSEMVGTYEQYF
- | TRBD1 | TRBJ1-1 | TRBV14 | TGTGCCAGCAGCCAAGACCAGGGGGCTTGGACTGAAGCTTTCTTT | CASSQDQGAWTEAFF
once | - | TRBJ2-7 | TRBV30 | TGTGCCTGGAGCCTACCCGTCGAGCAGTACTTC | CAWSLPVEQYF
- | TRBD1 | TRBJ2-2 | TRBV5-1 | TGCGCCAGCAGCTTCAGGGGGCGACAAACCGGGGAGCTGTTTTTT | CASSFRGRQTGELFF
- | - | TRBJ1-5 | TRBV27 | TGTGCCAGCAGTTTGAATCTTTTGATCCAGCCCCAGCATTTT | CASSLNLLIQPQHF
- | - | TRBJ1-1 | TRBV2 | TGTGCCAGCAGTGAACGATGGAACACTGAAGCTTTCTTT | CASSERWNTEAFF
few | TRBD1 | TRBJ1-2 | TRBV7-9 | TGTGCCAGCAGCTTAAGTGACAGGGGAGGCTACACCTTC | CASSLSDRGGYTF